Listed below are T cell receptor beta chains from one sample, sequenced in a study of cytomegalovirus exposure and HLA in healthy donors. The data were produced by immunoSEQ multiplex PCR, yet TCRdb's version contains in-frame clones alone and is incomplete. The table includes about 67,000 clones, roughly nine tenths detected once. The sample consisted of PBMCs. These receptors came from a woman aged 30 to 39 in good health and CMV-seropositive. The CDR3 runs from the conserved cysteine through the conserved F or W. A D gene is named only where the DNA matches it firmly. Clone sizes are given selectively: once, few, many, or a class where the clone is expanded.

V gene	CDR3 length	clone size	D gene	J gene	CDR3 protein	CDR3 DNA
TRBV19	16	few	TRBD2	TRBJ2-1	CASSILAGGTYNEQFF	TGTGCCAGTAGTATTCTAGCGGGAGGCACCTACAATGAGCAGTTCTTC
TRBV19	16	.	TRBD2	TRBJ2-3	CASSPGTSGRVNTQYF	TGTGCCAGTAGTCCCGGGACTAGCGGGAGGGTTAATACGCAGTATTTT
TRBV6-1	14	.	.	TRBJ2-7	CASRGRGGVYEQYF	TGTGCCAGCAGGGGGCGAGGTGGTGTCTACGAGCAGTACTTC
TRBV18	14	.	.	TRBJ1-1	CASSPQGKDTEAFF	TGTGCCAGCTCACCCCAGGGTAAGGACACTGAAGCTTTCTTT
TRBV5-1	13	.	.	TRBJ2-5	CASSPQGPETQYF	TGCGCCAGCAGCCCCCAGGGTCCAGAGACCCAGTACTTC
TRBV7-2	15	.	.	TRBJ2-5	CASSFRGGEGETQYF	TGTGCCAGCAGCTTTCGAGGGGGAGAGGGGGAGACCCAGTACTTC
TRBV2	14	.	.	TRBJ1-4	CASSGRGLWEKLFF	TGTGCCAGCAGTGGGAGAGGGTTGTGGGAAAAACTGTTTTTT
TRBV10-1	15	.	.	TRBJ2-1	CASSEGGLGYNEQFF	TGCGCCAGCAGTGAGGGAGGGCTGGGGTACAATGAGCAGTTCTTC
TRBV15	17	once	.	TRBJ1-2	CATSRDLRPDYNYGYTF	TGTGCCACCAGCAGAGATCTGAGGCCAGATTACAACTATGGCTACACCTTC
TRBV10-3	15	.	TRBD1	TRBJ2-7	CAISEGGTGPYEQYF	TGTGCCATCAGTGAAGGAGGGACAGGACCCTACGAGCAGTACTTC
TRBV11-1	15	.	.	TRBJ2-1	CASSHSGVSYNEQFF	TGTGCCAGCAGCCATAGCGGAGTCTCCTACAATGAGCAGTTCTTC
TRBV19	15	.	.	TRBJ1-3	CASTPRPGSGNTIYF	TGTGCCAGTACCCCCCGCCCGGGCTCTGGAAACACCATATATTTT
TRBV30	15	.	.	TRBJ1-5	CAWSELGSINQPQHF	TGTGCCTGGAGTGAGCTCGGGTCCATCAATCAGCCCCAGCATTTT
TRBV6-5	13	.	TRBD1	TRBJ1-4	CASSGTGVEKLFF	TGTGCCAGCAGTGGGACAGGGGTTGAAAAACTGTTTTTT
TRBV2	15	.	TRBD2	TRBJ2-1	CASSGGLAGVSEQFF	TGTGCCAGCAGTGGGGGACTAGCGGGAGTTAGCGAGCAGTTCTTC
TRBV7-2	14	once	.	TRBJ1-6	CASSLPGGGSPLHF	TGTGCCAGCAGCCTCCCGGGAGGAGGCTCACCCCTCCACTTT
TRBV5-1	14	.	TRBD1	TRBJ1-3	CASSSGDRGNTIYF	TGCGCCAGCAGCTCCGGGGACAGGGGAAACACCATATATTTT
TRBV30	14	.	TRBD1	TRBJ2-5	CAWSLTGGQETQYF	TGTGCCTGGAGTTTGACAGGGGGGCAAGAGACCCAGTACTTC
TRBV5-8	14	.	.	TRBJ2-7	CASIVRLPFTEQYF	TGTGCCAGCATAGTCAGACTACCTTTCACCGAGCAGTACTTC
TRBV7-2	14	.	.	TRBJ1-2	CASSPRVLLLGKAF	TGTGCCAGCAGCCCCCGGGTCCTTCTGCTGGGTAAGGCCTTC
TRBV6-6	16	.	TRBD2	TRBJ2-5	CASSYGIAGGGETQYF	TGTGCCAGCAGTTACGGGATAGCGGGAGGGGGAGAGACCCAGTACTTC
TRBV4-1	15	.	TRBD2	TRBJ2-7	CASSQLSSGSYEQYF	TGCGCCAGCAGCCAATTGTCTAGCGGGAGCTACGAGCAGTACTTC
TRBV7-8	14	.	TRBD2	TRBJ2-5	CASSKTSGQETQYF	TGTGCCAGCAGCAAGACTAGCGGCCAAGAGACCCAGTACTTC
TRBV19	14	.	.	TRBJ1-2	CASSIVGAIYGYTF	TGTGCCAGTAGTATAGTAGGGGCAATCTATGGCTACACCTTC
TRBV7-2	15	.	TRBD2	TRBJ2-1	CASSIARTSTNEQFF	TGTGCCAGCAGCATAGCCCGGACTAGCACTAATGAGCAGTTCTTC
TRBV15	15	.	TRBD1	TRBJ2-7	CATSRLGGQGTEQYF	TGTGCCACCAGCAGGTTGGGAGGACAGGGCACCGAGCAGTACTTC
TRBV4-2	18	.	.	TRBJ1-3	CASSLLSFQGASGNTIYF	TGTGCCAGCAGCCTTTTAAGCTTCCAGGGCGCCTCTGGAAACACCATATATTTT
TRBV29-1	17	.	.	TRBJ2-7	CSVGEGGSGTDQAEQYF	TGCAGCGTTGGGGAAGGGGGGTCCGGGACAGATCAGGCCGAGCAGTACTTC
TRBV19	16	.	TRBD2	TRBJ2-2	CASSMTSGGYTGELFF	TGTGCCAGTAGTATGACTAGCGGGGGATACACCGGGGAGCTGTTTTTT
TRBV5-1	15	.	.	TRBJ2-7	CASSLEAARSYEQYF	TGCGCCAGCAGCTTGGAGGCGGCGCGGTCCTACGAGCAGTACTTC
TRBV5-4	15	.	TRBD2	TRBJ2-1	CASSLRRETNNEQFF	TGTGCCAGCAGCTTACGGCGGGAGACTAACAATGAGCAGTTCTTC
TRBV10-1	17	.	TRBD1	TRBJ1-5	CASSQGAWMLCNQPQHF	TGCGCCAGCAGCCAGGGGGCTTGGATGCTCTGCAATCAGCCCCAGCATTTT
TRBV6-1	15	few	.	TRBJ2-7	CASSDGQGGANEQYF	TGTGCCAGCAGTGACGGACAGGGAGGGGCTAATGAGCAGTACTTC
TRBV9	17	.	.	TRBJ2-1	CASSVGSSVRSDNEQFF	TGTGCCAGCAGCGTAGGTAGTAGCGTAAGGTCTGACAATGAGCAGTTCTTC
TRBV11-3	15	.	.	TRBJ2-1	CASSFGRGSYNEQFF	TGTGCCAGCAGCTTCGGTAGAGGGTCCTACAATGAGCAGTTCTTC
TRBV5-6	15	.	.	TRBJ1-3	CASSFSALSGNTIYF	TGTGCCAGCAGCTTTAGCGCACTCTCTGGAAACACCATATATTTT
TRBV5-6	17	.	.	TRBJ2-7	CASSLQTRTEYSYEQYF	TGTGCCAGCAGCCTACAAACCCGGACAGAATATTCCTACGAGCAGTACTTC
TRBV2	15	.	TRBD1	TRBJ2-1	CASKRGPTGVNEQFF	TGTGCCAGCAAAAGGGGGCCCACAGGCGTCAATGAGCAGTTCTTC
TRBV6-1	13	.	TRBD1	TRBJ1-1	CASSAQGSTEAFF	TGTGCCAGCAGTGCACAGGGGAGCACTGAAGCTTTCTTT
TRBV5-4	15	.	TRBD2	TRBJ2-1	CASTLAAGGRNEQFF	TGTGCCAGCACTTTAGCAGCGGGAGGAAGAAATGAGCAGTTCTTC
TRBV4-2	14	.	.	TRBJ1-1	CASSHLQGNTEAFF	TGTGCCAGCAGCCATCTACAGGGTAACACTGAAGCTTTCTTT
TRBV6-1	14	once	.	TRBJ2-3	CASSEQGGTDTQYF	TGTGCCAGCAGTGAACAGGGCGGCACAGATACGCAGTATTTT
TRBV5-1	13	.	.	TRBJ2-7	CASSPRTPYEQYF	TGCGCCAGCAGCCCCAGGACACCTTACGAGCAGTACTTC
TRBV6-6	14	.	TRBD2	TRBJ2-1	CASSGGGTYNEQFF	TGTGCCAGCAGTGGGGGGGGGACCTACAATGAGCAGTTCTTC
TRBV29-1	14	.	TRBD2	TRBJ2-5	CSLYSGRAGETQYF	TGCAGCCTGTATAGCGGGAGGGCCGGGGAGACCCAGTACTTC
TRBV27	13	.	TRBD1	TRBJ2-3	CASGAGGADTQYF	TGTGCCAGCGGTGCAGGGGGCGCAGATACGCAGTATTTT
TRBV27	14	.	TRBD1	TRBJ1-2	CASSSGGINYGYTF	TGTGCCAGCAGTTCAGGGGGCATTAACTATGGCTACACCTTC
TRBV28	18	.	.	TRBJ1-3	CASNLTRIVNRAGNTIYF	TGTGCCAGCAACTTAACCCGAATAGTTAACAGGGCTGGAAACACCATATATTTT
TRBV9	13	.	.	TRBJ1-1	CASSGPRNTEAFF	TGTGCCAGCAGCGGGCCCAGGAACACTGAAGCTTTCTTT
TRBV25-1	14	.	TRBD2	TRBJ2-1	CASSGLAGGNEQFF	TGTGCCAGCAGTGGACTAGCGGGAGGCAATGAGCAGTTCTTC
TRBV11-2	18	few	TRBD1	TRBJ2-7	CASSARDRGQWGHYEQYF	TGTGCCAGCAGCGCCCGGGACAGGGGGCAGTGGGGACACTACGAGCAGTACTTC
TRBV28	13	once	.	TRBJ1-2	CASLPGSTYGYTF	TGTGCCAGCCTACCCGGGTCGACTTATGGCTACACCTTC